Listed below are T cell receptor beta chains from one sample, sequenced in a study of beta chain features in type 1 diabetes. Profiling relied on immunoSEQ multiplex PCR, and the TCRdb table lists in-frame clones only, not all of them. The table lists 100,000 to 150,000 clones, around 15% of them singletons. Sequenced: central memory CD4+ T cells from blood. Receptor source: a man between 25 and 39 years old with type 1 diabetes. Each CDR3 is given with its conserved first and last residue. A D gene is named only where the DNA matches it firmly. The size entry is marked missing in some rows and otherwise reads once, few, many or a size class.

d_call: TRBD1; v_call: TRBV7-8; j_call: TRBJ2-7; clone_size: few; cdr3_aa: CASSTDRHSYEQYF; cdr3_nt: TGTGCCAGCAGCACGGACAGGCACTCCTACGAGCAGTACTTC
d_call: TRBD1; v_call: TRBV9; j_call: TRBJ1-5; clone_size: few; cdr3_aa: CASSVGTGAQPQHF; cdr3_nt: TGTGCCAGCAGCGTAGGGACAGGGGCTCAGCCCCAGCATTTT
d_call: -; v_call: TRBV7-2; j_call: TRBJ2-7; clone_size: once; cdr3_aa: CASSVDPNRSNEQYF; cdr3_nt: TGTGCCAGCAGCGTAGATCCGAATCGTTCTAACGAGCAGTACTTC
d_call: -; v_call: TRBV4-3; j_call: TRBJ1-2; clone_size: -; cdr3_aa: CASSQESTAPTEYGYTF; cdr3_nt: TGCGCCAGCAGCCAAGAGTCAACAGCTCCGACCGAATATGGCTACACCTTC
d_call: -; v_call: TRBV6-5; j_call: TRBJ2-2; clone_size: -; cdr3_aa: CASSPPTNTGELFF; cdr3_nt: TGTGCCAGCAGTCCCCCCACGAACACCGGGGAGCTGTTTTTT
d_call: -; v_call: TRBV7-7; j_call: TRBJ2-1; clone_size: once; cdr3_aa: CASSLGTDNEQFF; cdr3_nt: TGTGCTAGCAGCTTAGGGACGGACAATGAGCAGTTCTTC
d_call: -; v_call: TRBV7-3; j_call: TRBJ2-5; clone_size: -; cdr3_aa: CASSFSDRETQYF; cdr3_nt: TGTGCCAGCAGCTTCTCCGACAGGGAGACCCAGTACTTC
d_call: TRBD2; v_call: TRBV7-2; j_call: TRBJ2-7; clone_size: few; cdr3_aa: CASSPPRGGFYEQYF; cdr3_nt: TGTGCCAGCAGCCCCCCCCGCGGGGGGTTTTACGAGCAGTACTTC
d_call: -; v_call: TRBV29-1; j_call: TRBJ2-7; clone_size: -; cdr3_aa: CSVSKVSYEQYF; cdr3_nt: TGCAGCGTTTCTAAGGTTTCCTACGAGCAGTACTTC
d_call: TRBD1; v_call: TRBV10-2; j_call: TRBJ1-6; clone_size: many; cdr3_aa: CASSGQENSPLHF; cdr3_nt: TGCGCCAGCAGCGGACAGGAGAATTCACCCCTCCACTTT
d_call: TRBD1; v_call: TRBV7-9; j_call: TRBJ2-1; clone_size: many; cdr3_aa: CASSFAGTGGLLFF; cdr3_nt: TGTGCCAGCAGCTTCGCTGGGACAGGTGGACTTCTGTTCTTC
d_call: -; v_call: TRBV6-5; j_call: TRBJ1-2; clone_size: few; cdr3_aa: CASSYSMRPNYGYTF; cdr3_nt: TGTGCCAGCAGTTACTCGATGCGGCCTAACTATGGCTACACCTTC
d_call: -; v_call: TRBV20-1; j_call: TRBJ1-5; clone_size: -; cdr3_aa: CSAASNQPQHF; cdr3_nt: TGCAGTGCTGCTAGCAATCAGCCCCAGCATTTT
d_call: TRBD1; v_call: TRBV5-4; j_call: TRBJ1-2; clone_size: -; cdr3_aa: CASTSPRGLSYGYTF; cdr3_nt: TGTGCCAGCACCTCTCCCAGGGGGCTGTCCTATGGCTACACCTTC
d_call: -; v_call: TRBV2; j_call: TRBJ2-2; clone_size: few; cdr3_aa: CASRIGTDTGELFF; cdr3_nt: TGTGCCAGCAGGATAGGGACGGACACCGGGGAGCTGTTTTTT
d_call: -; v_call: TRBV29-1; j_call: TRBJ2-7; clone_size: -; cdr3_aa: CSVQIGGQPYEQYF; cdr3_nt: TGCAGCGTTCAAATCGGGGGACAGCCCTACGAGCAGTACTTC
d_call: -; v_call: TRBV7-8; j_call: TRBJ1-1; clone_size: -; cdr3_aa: CASSFQGNTEAFF; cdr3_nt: TGTGCCAGCAGCTTCCAGGGGAACACTGAAGCTTTCTTT
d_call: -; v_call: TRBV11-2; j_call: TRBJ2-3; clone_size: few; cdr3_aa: CATARTDTQYF; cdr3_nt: TGTGCCACTGCACGCACAGATACGCAGTATTTT
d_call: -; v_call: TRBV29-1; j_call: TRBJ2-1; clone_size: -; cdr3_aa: CSVGANEQFF; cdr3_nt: TGCAGCGTCGGGGCCAATGAGCAGTTCTTC
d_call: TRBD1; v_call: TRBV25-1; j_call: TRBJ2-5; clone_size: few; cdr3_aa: CASRGQGVETQYF; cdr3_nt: TGTGCCAGCAGGGGACAGGGAGTAGAGACCCAGTACTTC
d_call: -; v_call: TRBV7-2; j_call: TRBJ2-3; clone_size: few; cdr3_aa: CASSLAGPPTDTQYF; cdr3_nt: TGTGCCAGCAGCTTAGCGGGGCCTCCCACAGATACGCAGTATTTT
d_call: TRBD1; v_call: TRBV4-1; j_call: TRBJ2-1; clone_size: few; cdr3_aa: CASSQGQGLHEQFF; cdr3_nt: TGCGCCAGCAGCCAAGGACAGGGGCTGCATGAGCAGTTCTTC
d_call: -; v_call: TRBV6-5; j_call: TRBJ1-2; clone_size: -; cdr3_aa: CASSSDRYGYTF; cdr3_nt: TGTGCCAGCAGCAGCGATCGGTATGGCTACACCTTC
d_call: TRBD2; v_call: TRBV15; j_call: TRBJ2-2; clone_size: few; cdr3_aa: CATSRPGGANTGELFF; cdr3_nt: TGTGCCACCAGCAGACCGGGAGGAGCGAACACCGGGGAGCTGTTTTTT
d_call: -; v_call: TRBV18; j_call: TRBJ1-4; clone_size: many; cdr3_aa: CASSLDNPDTGKLFF; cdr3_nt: TGTGCCAGCTCTCTGGACAACCCTGATACAGGAAAACTGTTTTTT
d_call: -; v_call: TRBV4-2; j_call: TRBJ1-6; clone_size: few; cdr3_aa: CASSLTGYNSPLHF; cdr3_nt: TGTGCCAGCAGCCTAACAGGGTATAATTCACCCCTCCACTTT
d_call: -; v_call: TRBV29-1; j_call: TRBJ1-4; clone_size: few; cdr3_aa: CSVGSTGEKLFF; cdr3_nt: TGCAGCGTCGGATCGACCGGGGAAAAACTGTTTTTT
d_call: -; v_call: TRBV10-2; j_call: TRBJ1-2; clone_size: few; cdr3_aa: CASTSWVNYGYTF; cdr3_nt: TGCGCCAGCACCTCGTGGGTGAACTATGGCTACACCTTC
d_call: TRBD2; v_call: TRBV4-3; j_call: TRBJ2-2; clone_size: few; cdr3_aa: CASSQPGTSNTGELFF; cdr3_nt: TGCGCCAGCAGCCAACCCGGGACTAGCAACACCGGGGAGCTGTTTTTT